These 9 T cell receptor beta chains came from one sample sequenced in a study of cytomegalovirus exposure and HLA in healthy donors. It was with 60 Vbeta and 13 Jbeta primers that the PCR ran. Using immunoSEQ multiplex PCR, the repertoire was profiled, and TCRdb retains in-frame clones only, with some absent. The sample has around 200,000 clones; 75% to 85% are singletons. Sample: PBMCs. Receptors were obtained from a boy younger than 18 in good health and CMV-seronegative.

The genes are TRBV20-1 and TRBJ1-1; D not certain. The germline gives CDR1 DFQATT, CDR2 SNEGSKA (reference sequence). The V and J ends lost 3 bases and 10 bases respectively, with 12 bases between them. CDR3 length equals 11 residues. CDR3 DNA: TGCAGTGCTAGGGAATTTGGGAGAGCTTTCTTT. Amino acid sequence: CSAREFGRAFF.

In DNA form, the CDR3 reads TGTGCCAGCAGCGGCCGACAGGGAAAGGAGCAGTTCTTC. It is translated as CASSGRQGKEQFF. The chain joins TRBV9 to TRBJ2-1; 7 bases are shared with TRBD1. J gave up 10 bases and V 3 bases, and 7 bases lay outside the gene matches. CDR3 size: 13 residues. The germline V gene encodes CDR1 SGDLS and CDR2 YYNGEE.

The rearrangement joins TRBV5-1 to TRBJ1-2; D not certain. This CDR3 is 14 amino acids long. Looked up from germline, CDR1 is SGHRS and CDR2 is YFSETQ. The V and J ends lost 4 bases and 6 bases respectively, with 16 bases between them. For the CDR3, the DNA is TGCGCCAGCAGCGGGGAGGCGGCGGACCATGGCTACACCTTC. The encoded protein is CASSGEAADHGYTF.

This sequence joins TRBV18 and TRBJ2-6; D not resolved. Trimming shortened V by 3 bases and J by 0 bases, and 3 bases separated the two germline ends. This CDR3 has 14 amino acids. CDR1 is KGHSH and CDR2 is LQKENI in the germline V gene. This CDR3 is CASSPNSGANVLTF. The CDR3 DNA sequence: TGTGCCAGCTCACCTAACTCTGGGGCCAACGTCCTGACTTTC.

This clone was seen a handful of times. The chain joins TRBV5-5 to TRBJ1-3, with D tentatively TRBD1 (6 bases). V was trimmed by 4 bases and J by 2 bases, leaving 13 bases between them. This CDR3 contains 15 residues. Germline V lookup: CDR1 SGHKS, CDR2 YYEKEE (reference sequence). CDR3 coding DNA: TGTGCCAGCAGCATAGCCGGGACAACTGGAAACACCATATATTTT. As protein: CASSIAGTTGNTIYF.

This clone appeared a few times. The rearrangement links TRBV5-6 to TRBJ1-2; the D gene is possibly TRBD1 (6 bases). CDR1 is SGHDT, CDR2 YYEEEE, per germline. Trimming shortened V by 4 bases and J by 2 bases, and 12 bases separated the two germline ends. The CDR3 covers 14 residues. CDR3 loop: CASSPGGKNYGYTF. In nucleotides, the CDR3 is TGTGCCAGCAGCCCGGGGGGCAAGAACTATGGCTACACCTTC.

The chain couples TRBV5-1 to TRBJ1-1; 8 bases are shared with TRBD1. The ends lost 2 bases at V and 0 bases at J; junction bases unmatched: 3. Germline V CDR1 and CDR2: SGHRS, YFSETQ. The CDR3 has 15 residues. Here the CDR3 reads CASSFGQGLNTEAFF. The CDR3 region has the DNA TGCGCCAGCAGCTTTGGACAGGGATTGAACACTGAAGCTTTCTTT.

V gene TRBV15 combines with J gene TRBJ2-4; maybe TRBD1 (6 bases). Between the trimmed V and J ends, which lost 0 bases and 3 bases, there was a span of 12 bases. The V gene's germline CDR1 is LNHNV and CDR2 YYDKDF (reference sequence). This CDR3 contains 16 residues. CDR3: CATSRDSDRDKNIQYF. The DNA of the CDR3 is TGTGCCACCAGCAGAGATTCGGACAGAGACAAAAACATTCAGTACTTC.

The J gene is TRBJ1-1, the V gene TRBV6-5; D is perhaps TRBD1 (6 bases). This CDR3 spans 12 amino acids. V dropped 4 bases and J dropped 8 bases, with 11 bases sitting between them. From germline, CDR1 is MNHEY and CDR2 SVGAGI. CDR3 sequence: CASSFYGQEAFF. The DNA of the CDR3 is TGTGCCAGCAGTTTCTACGGACAGGAAGCTTTCTTT.